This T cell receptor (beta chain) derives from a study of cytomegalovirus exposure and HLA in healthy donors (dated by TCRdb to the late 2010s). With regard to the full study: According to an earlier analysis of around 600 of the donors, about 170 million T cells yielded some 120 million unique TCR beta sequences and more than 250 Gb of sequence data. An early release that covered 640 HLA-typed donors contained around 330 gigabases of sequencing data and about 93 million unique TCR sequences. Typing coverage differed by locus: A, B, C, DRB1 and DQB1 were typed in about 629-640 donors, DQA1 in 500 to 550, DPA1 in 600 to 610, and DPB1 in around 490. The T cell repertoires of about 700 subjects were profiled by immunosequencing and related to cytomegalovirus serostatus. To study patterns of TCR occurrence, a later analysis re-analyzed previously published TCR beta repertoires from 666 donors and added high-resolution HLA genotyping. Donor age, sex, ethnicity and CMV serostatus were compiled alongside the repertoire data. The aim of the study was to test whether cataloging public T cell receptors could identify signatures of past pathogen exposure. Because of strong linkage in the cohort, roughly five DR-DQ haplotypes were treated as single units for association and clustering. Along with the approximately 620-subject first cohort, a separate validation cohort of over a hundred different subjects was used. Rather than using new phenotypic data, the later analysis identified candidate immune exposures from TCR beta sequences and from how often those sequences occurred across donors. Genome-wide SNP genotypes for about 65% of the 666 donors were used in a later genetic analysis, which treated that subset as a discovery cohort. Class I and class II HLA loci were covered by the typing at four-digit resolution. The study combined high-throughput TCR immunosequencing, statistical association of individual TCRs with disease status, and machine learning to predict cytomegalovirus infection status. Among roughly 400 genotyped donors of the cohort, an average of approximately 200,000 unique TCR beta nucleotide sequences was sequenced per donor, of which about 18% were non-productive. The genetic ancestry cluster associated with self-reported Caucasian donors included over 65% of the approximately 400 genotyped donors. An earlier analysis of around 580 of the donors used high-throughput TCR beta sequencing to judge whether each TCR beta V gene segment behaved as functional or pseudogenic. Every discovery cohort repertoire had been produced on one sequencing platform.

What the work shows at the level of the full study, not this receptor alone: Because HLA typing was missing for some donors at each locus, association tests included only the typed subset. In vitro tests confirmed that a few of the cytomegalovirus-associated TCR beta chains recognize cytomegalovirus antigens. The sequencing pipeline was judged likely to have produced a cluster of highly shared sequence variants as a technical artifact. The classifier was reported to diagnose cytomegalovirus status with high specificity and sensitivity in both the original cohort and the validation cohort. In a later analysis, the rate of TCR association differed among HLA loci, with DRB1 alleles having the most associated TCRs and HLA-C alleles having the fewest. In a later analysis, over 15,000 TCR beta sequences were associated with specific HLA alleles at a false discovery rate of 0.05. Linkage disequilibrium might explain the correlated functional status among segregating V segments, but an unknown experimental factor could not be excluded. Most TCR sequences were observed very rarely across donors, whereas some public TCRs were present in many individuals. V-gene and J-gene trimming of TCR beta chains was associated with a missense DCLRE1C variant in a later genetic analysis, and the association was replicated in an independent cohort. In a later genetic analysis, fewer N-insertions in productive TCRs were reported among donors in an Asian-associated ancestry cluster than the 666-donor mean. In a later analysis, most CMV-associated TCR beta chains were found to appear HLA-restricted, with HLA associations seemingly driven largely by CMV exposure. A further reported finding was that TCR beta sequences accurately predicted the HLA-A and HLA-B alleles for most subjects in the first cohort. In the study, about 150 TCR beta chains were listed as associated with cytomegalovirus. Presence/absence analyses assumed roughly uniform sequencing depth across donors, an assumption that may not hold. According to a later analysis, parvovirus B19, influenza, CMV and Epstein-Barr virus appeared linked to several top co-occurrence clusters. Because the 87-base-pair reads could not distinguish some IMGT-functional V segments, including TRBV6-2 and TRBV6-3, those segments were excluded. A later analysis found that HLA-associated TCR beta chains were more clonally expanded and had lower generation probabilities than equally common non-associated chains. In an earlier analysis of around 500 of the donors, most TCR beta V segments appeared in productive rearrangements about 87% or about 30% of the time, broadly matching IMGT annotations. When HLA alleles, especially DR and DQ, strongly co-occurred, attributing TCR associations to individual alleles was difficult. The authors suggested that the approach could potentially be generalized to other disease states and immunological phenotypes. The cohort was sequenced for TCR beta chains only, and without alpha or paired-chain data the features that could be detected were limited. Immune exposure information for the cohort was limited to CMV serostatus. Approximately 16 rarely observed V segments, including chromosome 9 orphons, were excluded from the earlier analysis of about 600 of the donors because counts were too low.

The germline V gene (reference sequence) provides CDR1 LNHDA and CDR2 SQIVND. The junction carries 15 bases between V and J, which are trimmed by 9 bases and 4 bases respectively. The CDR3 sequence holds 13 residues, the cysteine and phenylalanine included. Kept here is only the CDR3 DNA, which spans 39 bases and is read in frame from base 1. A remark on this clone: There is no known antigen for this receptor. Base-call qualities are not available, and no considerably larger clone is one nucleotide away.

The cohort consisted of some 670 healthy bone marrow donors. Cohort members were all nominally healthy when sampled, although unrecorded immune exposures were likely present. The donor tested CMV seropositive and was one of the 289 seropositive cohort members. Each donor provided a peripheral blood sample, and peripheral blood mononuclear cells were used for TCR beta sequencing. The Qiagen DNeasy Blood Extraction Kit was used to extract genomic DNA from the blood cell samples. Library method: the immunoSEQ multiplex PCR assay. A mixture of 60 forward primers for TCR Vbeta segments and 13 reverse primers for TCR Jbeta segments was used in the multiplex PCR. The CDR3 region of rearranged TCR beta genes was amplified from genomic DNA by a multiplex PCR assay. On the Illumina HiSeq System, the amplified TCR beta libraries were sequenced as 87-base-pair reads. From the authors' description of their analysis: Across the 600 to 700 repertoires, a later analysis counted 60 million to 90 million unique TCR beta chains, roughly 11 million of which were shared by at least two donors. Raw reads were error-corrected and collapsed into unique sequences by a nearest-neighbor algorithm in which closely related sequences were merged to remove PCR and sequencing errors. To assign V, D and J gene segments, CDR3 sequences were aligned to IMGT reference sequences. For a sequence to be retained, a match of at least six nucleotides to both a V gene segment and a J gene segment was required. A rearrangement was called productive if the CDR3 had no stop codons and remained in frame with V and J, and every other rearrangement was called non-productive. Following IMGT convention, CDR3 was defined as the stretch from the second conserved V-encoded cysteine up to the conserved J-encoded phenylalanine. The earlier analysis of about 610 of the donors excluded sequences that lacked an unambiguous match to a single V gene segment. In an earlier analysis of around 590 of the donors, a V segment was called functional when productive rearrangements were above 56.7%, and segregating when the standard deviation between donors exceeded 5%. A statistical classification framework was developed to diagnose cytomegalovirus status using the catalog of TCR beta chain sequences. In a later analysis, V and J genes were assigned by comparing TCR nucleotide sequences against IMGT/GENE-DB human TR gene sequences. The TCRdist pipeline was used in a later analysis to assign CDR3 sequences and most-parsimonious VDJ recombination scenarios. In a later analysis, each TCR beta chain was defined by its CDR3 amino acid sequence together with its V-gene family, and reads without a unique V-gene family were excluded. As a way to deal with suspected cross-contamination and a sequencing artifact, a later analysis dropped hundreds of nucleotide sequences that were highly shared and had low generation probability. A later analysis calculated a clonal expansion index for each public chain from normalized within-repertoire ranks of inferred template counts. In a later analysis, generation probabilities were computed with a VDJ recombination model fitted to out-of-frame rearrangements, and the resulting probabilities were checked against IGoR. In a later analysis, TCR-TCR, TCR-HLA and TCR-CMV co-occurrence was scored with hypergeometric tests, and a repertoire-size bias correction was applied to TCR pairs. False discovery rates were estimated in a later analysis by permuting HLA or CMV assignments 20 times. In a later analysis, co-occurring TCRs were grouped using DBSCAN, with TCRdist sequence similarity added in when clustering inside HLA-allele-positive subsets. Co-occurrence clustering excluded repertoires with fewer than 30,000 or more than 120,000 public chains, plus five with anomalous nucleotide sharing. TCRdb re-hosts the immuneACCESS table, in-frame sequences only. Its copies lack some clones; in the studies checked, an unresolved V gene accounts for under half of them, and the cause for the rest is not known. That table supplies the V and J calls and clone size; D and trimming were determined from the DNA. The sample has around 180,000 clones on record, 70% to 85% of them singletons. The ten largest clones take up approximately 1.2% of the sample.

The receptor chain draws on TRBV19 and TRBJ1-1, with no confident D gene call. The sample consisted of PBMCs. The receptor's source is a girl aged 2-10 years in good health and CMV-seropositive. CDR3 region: CASGVVTGTEAFF. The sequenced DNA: TGTGCCAGCGGGGTAGTAACGGGCACTGAAGCTTTCTTT.